The 2 T cell receptor beta chains reported below all come from one sample, sequenced in a study of CD8 T cells in ankylosing spondylitis. Using its own MiXCR run on the 5' RACE reads, TCRdb lists one record per CDR3 protein. Among 30,000 to 35,000 distinct CDR3 sequences listed, 30% were seen once. The specimen sequenced was synovial fluid, either unsorted or a sorted T cell fraction (not recorded which). The receptors were gathered from a male donor with ankylosing spondylitis.

In this sample, this clonotype turned up a few times. The chain has TRBV6-1 and TRBJ2-3, with 10 bases lining up with TRBD1. The CDR3 runs to 16 residues. The V segment lost 1 base and the J segment 2 bases; nucleotides outside the gene matches: 3. The germline CDR1 and CDR2 sequences are MNHNS and SASEGT. As DNA, the CDR3 is TGTGCCAGCAGTGAAGGACAGGGGGCACACACAGATACGCAGTATTTT. It codes for CASSEGQGAHTDTQYF.

V gene TRBV27 combines with J gene TRBJ2-1; 11 nucleotides align to TRBD2. V trimming: 5 bases; J trimming: 1 base; junction bases outside the gene matches: 7. The CDR3 runs to 17 residues. CDR1 and CDR2 from the germline V gene are MNHEY and SMNVEV (reference sequence). The CDR3 DNA reads as TGTGCCAGCAGTAACACGGGACTAGCGGTTTCCTACAATGAGCAGTTCTTC. It is translated as CASSNTGLAVSYNEQFF.